The rows below give T cell receptor beta chains drawn from one sample of a study of beta chain features in type 1 diabetes. Sequenced by immunoSEQ multiplex PCR; TCRdb stores in-frame clones only, minus some. The sample lists more than 250,000 clones, roughly 20% occurring once. Input material: naive CD4+ T cells from blood. These TCRs come from a woman aged 40-49 years with type 1 diabetes. The CDR3 runs from the conserved cysteine through the conserved F or W. The D gene is left open where the match is weak. Rows give clone size only sometimes, using once, few, many, or a class for an expanded clone.

clone_size,v_call,j_call,d_call,cdr3_aa,cdr3_nt
few,TRBV4-3,TRBJ1-2,NA,CASSQDGGAGYGYTF,TGCGCCAGCAGCCAAGACGGAGGGGCCGGATATGGCTACACCTTC
NA,TRBV10-3,TRBJ1-1,TRBD1,CAISTGTGFEAFF,TGTGCCATCAGTACCGGGACAGGGTTCGAAGCTTTCTTT
once,TRBV2,TRBJ2-1,NA,CASRSWGEYNEQFF,TGTGCCAGCAGGTCCTGGGGAGAATACAATGAGCAGTTCTTC
few,TRBV7-8,TRBJ1-4,NA,CASSLARFGTSEKLFF,TGTGCCAGCAGCTTAGCGCGGTTTGGGACTAGTGAAAAACTGTTTTTT
few,TRBV10-3,TRBJ1-1,TRBD1,CAISDRDRGGNTEAFF,TGTGCCATCAGTGACCGGGACAGGGGTGGGAACACTGAAGCTTTCTTT
few,TRBV11-2,TRBJ1-1,NA,CASSSRSIAGEAFF,TGTGCCAGCAGCTCACGCTCGATCGCAGGTGAAGCTTTCTTT
NA,TRBV23-1,TRBJ2-3,TRBD2,CASLLRRGVAGNTQYF,TGCGCCAGCCTTCTCCGCCGAGGGGTAGCGGGCAATACGCAGTATTTT
few,TRBV29-1,TRBJ1-4,TRBD1,CSVTGAAGEKLFF,TGCAGCGTGACAGGGGCGGCGGGTGAAAAACTGTTTTTT
NA,TRBV9,TRBJ1-3,TRBD1,CASSVPGTGGSGNTIYF,TGTGCCAGCAGCGTGCCCGGGACAGGGGGCTCTGGAAACACCATATATTTT
few,TRBV19,TRBJ2-3,TRBD2,CASSTEREGTDTQYF,TGTGCCAGTAGTACGGAGCGGGAGGGGACAGATACGCAGTATTTT
few,TRBV30,TRBJ1-4,NA,CAWKGNGRNEKLFF,TGTGCCTGGAAGGGAAATGGGAGGAATGAAAAACTGTTTTTT
NA,TRBV28,TRBJ2-7,TRBD1,CASSYPGQGPYEQYF,TGTGCCAGCAGTTATCCGGGACAGGGACCTTACGAGCAGTACTTC
NA,TRBV7-3,TRBJ2-5,NA,CASSLIPAGLQETQYF,TGTGCCAGCAGCTTAATCCCAGCGGGCTTACAAGAGACCCAGTACTTC
NA,TRBV19,TRBJ2-5,TRBD2,CASVAGGQETQYF,TGTGCCAGTGTAGCGGGAGGGCAAGAGACCCAGTACTTC
NA,TRBV7-9,TRBJ1-6,NA,CASSARGGPASPLHF,TGTGCCAGCAGCGCAAGGGGGGGGCCAGCTTCACCCCTCCACTTT
NA,TRBV21-1,TRBJ2-1,NA,CASSPLTRGQFF,TGTGCCAGCAGCCCCCTGACTCGGGGGCAGTTCTTC
NA,TRBV30,TRBJ1-5,NA,CAWSVQGDQPQHF,TGTGCCTGGAGTGTCCAGGGCGATCAGCCCCAGCATTTT
NA,TRBV7-3,TRBJ2-3,TRBD1,CASSDRASDTQYF,TGTGCCAGCAGCGACAGGGCGTCGGACACGCAGTATTTT
NA,TRBV7-9,TRBJ2-1,NA,CASSLFDSSYNEQFF,TGTGCCAGCAGCTTATTTGACAGCTCCTACAATGAGCAGTTCTTC
NA,TRBV18,TRBJ2-6,TRBD2,CASSPSGSSGANVLTF,TGTGCCAGCTCACCTAGCGGGAGTTCTGGGGCCAACGTCCTGACTTTC
NA,TRBV29-1,TRBJ1-2,NA,CSVEQYGYTF,TGCAGCGTTGAACAGTATGGCTACACCTTC
NA,TRBV28,TRBJ2-1,NA,CASKVEATYNEQFF,TGTGCCAGCAAGGTAGAGGCTACCTACAATGAGCAGTTCTTC
NA,TRBV27,TRBJ1-1,NA,CASSEGQWNTEAFF,TGTGCCAGCAGTGAGGGACAATGGAACACTGAAGCTTTCTTT
NA,TRBV30,TRBJ2-2,TRBD2,CAWSPYSGSGTGELFF,TGTGCCTGGAGCCCCTATAGCGGGAGCGGCACCGGGGAGCTGTTTTTT
NA,TRBV2,TRBJ2-3,TRBD1,CASNGDRTDTQYF,TGTGCCAGCAATGGGGACAGAACAGATACGCAGTATTTT
NA,TRBV6-5,TRBJ2-7,TRBD1,CASSSAGTVAYEQYF,TGTGCCAGCAGTTCCGCCGGGACAGTAGCCTACGAGCAGTACTTC
few,TRBV6-1,TRBJ2-5,TRBD2,CASSDRVAGGPETQYF,TGTGCCAGCAGTGATCGAGTAGCGGGAGGGCCGGAGACCCAGTACTTC
few,TRBV7-3,TRBJ2-1,TRBD2,CASSPTSGTGNEQFF,TGTGCCAGCAGCCCCACTAGCGGGACTGGCAATGAGCAGTTCTTC
NA,TRBV28,TRBJ2-7,TRBD1,CASSLSGQGSYEQYF,TGTGCCAGCAGCCTTTCGGGACAGGGATCCTACGAGCAGTACTTC
NA,TRBV7-2,TRBJ2-3,TRBD1,CASSFGQVKSHTDTQYF,TGTGCCAGCAGCTTTGGACAGGTCAAATCACACACAGATACGCAGTATTTT
NA,TRBV6-5,TRBJ2-4,NA,CASSYRGTAKNIQYF,TGTGCCAGCAGTTACAGGGGAACTGCTAAAAACATTCAGTACTTC
NA,TRBV7-3,TRBJ2-1,NA,CASSPGTSNEQFF,TGTGCCAGCAGCCCGGGGACTTCTAATGAGCAGTTCTTC
NA,TRBV27,TRBJ1-6,NA,CASRGPDSSPLHF,TGTGCCAGCAGGGGGCCCGATAGTTCACCCCTCCACTTT
NA,TRBV30,TRBJ2-2,NA,CAWSYSGELFF,TGTGCCTGGAGTTACTCTGGGGAGCTGTTTTTT
NA,TRBV19,TRBJ1-2,NA,CASSISGTGYYGYTF,TGTGCCAGTAGTATATCGGGTACAGGGTACTATGGCTACACCTTC
NA,TRBV19,TRBJ2-2,TRBD2,CASSLTSGSKGTGELFF,TGTGCCAGTAGCCTGACTAGCGGGAGCAAGGGCACCGGGGAGCTGTTTTTT
few,TRBV29-1,TRBJ2-6,NA,CSVVPGPGEGANVLTF,TGCAGCGTCGTCCCGGGACCGGGGGAGGGGGCCAACGTCCTGACTTTC
few,TRBV7-2,TRBJ2-5,NA,CASSLDRSSQTQYF,TGTGCCAGCAGCTTAGATCGGAGTAGCCAGACCCAGTACTTC
few,TRBV5-1,TRBJ2-3,NA,CASSYQASTDTQYF,TGCGCCAGCAGCTACCAGGCTAGCACAGATACGCAGTATTTT
NA,TRBV28,TRBJ1-1,NA,CASSRQAVNTEAFF,TGTGCCAGCAGTCGACAGGCCGTGAACACTGAAGCTTTCTTT
NA,TRBV19,TRBJ2-5,NA,CASSDQGQQETQYF,TGTGCCAGTAGTGATCAAGGACAGCAAGAGACCCAGTACTTC
NA,TRBV2,TRBJ2-2,NA,CASSIGVNTGELFF,TGTGCCAGCAGTATCGGGGTCAACACCGGGGAGCTGTTTTTT
NA,TRBV15,TRBJ2-1,TRBD2,CATSRDIRREPYNEQFF,TGTGCCACCAGCAGAGATATTCGGCGGGAGCCCTACAATGAGCAGTTCTTC
NA,TRBV7-2,TRBJ1-5,NA,CASSLVGGDRPQHF,TGTGCCAGCAGCTTAGTAGGGGGGGATCGGCCCCAGCATTTT
few,TRBV2,TRBJ1-2,NA,CASSGPDGYTF,TGTGCCAGCAGTGGGCCCGATGGCTACACCTTC
NA,TRBV29-1,TRBJ2-3,NA,CSVETPVGADTQYF,TGCAGCGTTGAAACCCCGGTAGGGGCAGATACGCAGTATTTT
NA,TRBV4-3,TRBJ1-2,TRBD1,CASSQDGQGWDGYTF,TGCGCCAGCAGCCAAGACGGACAGGGATGGGATGGCTACACCTTC
NA,TRBV2,TRBJ2-3,NA,CASSHRDTQYF,TGTGCCAGCAGTCATAGAGATACGCAGTATTTT
few,TRBV7-9,TRBJ2-1,NA,CASSVGGLRTYNEQFF,TGTGCCAGCAGCGTCGGAGGGCTACGGACTTACAATGAGCAGTTCTTC
NA,TRBV28,TRBJ2-3,NA,CASSLIQGPDTQYF,TGTGCCAGCAGTTTGATACAGGGCCCAGATACGCAGTATTTT
few,TRBV27,TRBJ2-3,TRBD2,CASSSDPGLAGGSTDTQYF,TGTGCCAGCAGTTCAGACCCGGGACTAGCGGGAGGAAGCACAGATACGCAGTATTTT
NA,TRBV15,TRBJ2-7,TRBD1,CATSREGTGGFEQYF,TGTGCCACCAGCAGAGAGGGGACAGGGGGATTCGAGCAGTACTTC
few,TRBV7-9,TRBJ1-1,NA,CASTQGRDTEAFF,TGTGCCAGCACCCAGGGGAGGGACACTGAAGCTTTCTTT